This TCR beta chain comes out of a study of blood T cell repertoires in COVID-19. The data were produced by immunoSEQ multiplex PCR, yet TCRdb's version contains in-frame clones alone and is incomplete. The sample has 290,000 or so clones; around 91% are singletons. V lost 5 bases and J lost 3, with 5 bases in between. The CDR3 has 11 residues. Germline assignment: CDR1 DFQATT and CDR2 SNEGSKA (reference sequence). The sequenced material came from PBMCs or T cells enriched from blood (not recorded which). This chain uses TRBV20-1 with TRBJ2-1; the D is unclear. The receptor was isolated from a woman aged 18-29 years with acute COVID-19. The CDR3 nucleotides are TGCAGTGCTCAAATCTACAATGAGCAGTTCTTC. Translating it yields CSAQIYNEQFF.